The T cell receptor (beta chain) described here comes from a study of spatial heterogeneity in lung cancer. Study in general: Raw-read counts averaged over ten per unique TCR and UMI combination. Regarding the study as a whole: Resection saw ubiquitous expanded tumor TCRs appear in blood more than follow-up did.

The time point denotes: sample taken at primary tumor resection. Whole RNA, which was extracted from tumor, nontumor lung tissue or frozen PBMC, was sequenced without any cell sorting. Every TCR cDNA molecule bore a unique molecular identifier. TCRdb analysed the 5' RACE reads with MiXCR anew, one entry per CDR3 protein. Of about 82,000 distinct CDR3 sequences listed, over 10% are singletons. This clonotype came up a few times. The antigen is unknown. The V gene lost 6 bases and the J gene lost 2 bases, with 17 bases spanning the gap. Per the germline V gene, CDR1 is MNHEY and CDR2 is SMNVEV (reference sequence). CDR3 size: 15 residues.

The specimen comprised PBMCs, sampled at surgery. The V and J genes are TRBV27 and TRBJ2-7, with D perhaps TRBD1 (5 bases). The clonotype was recovered from a male donor with early-stage non-small cell lung cancer. The CDR3 nucleotides are TGTGCCAGCAGCGGTGCGAAGGGGATGACCTACGAGCAGTACTTC. It is translated as CASSGAKGMTYEQYF.